Reported below is one T cell receptor (beta chain). Its antigen is not identified. This specimen comes from a study of T cell responses to AZD1222 COVID-19 vaccine. The method was immunoSEQ multiplex PCR; TCRdb's version includes in-frame clones alone and lacks a portion of them. Of 170,000 or so clones listed, roughly nine tenths are singletons. Overall study results and limits: Donors, mostly white British, included more females; clonal diversity was possibly underestimated. Only after the peak T cell response were repertoires sampled. CD4 TCRs associated with vaccination spanned spike, dominating at 160-218 and 743-854.

The sequence came from an adult in good health. Sequencing used peripheral blood, obtained on day 0 of AZD1222 vaccination.

CDR3 sequence reads: CARNWGTSGTISYNEQFF. The CDR3 DNA sequence: TGTGCCAGAAATTGGGGGACTAGCGGGACTATCTCCTACAATGAGCAGTTCTTC. The J gene is TRBJ2-1, the V gene TRBV5-3; 13 positions agree with TRBD2. TRBV5-3 belongs to the ORF category, with a function that is uncertain. The CDR3 contains 18 residues. Trimming took 6 bases from V and 0 from J; bases not matched to a gene: 9.